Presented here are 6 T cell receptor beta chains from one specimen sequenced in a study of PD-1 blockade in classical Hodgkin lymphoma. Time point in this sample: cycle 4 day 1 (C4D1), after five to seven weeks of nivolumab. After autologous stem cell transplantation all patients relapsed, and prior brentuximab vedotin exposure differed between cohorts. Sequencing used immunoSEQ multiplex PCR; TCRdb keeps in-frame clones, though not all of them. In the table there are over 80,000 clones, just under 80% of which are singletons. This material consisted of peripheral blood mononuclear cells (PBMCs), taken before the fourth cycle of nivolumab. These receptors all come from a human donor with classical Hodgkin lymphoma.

The CDR3 here is CASSMGTGWGYEQYF. The CDR3 DNA reads TGTGCCAGTAGTATGGGAACAGGGTGGGGCTACGAGCAGTACTTC. V usage is TRBV19 and J usage is TRBJ2-7, with D possibly matching TRBD1 (6 bases). Trimming took 3 bases from V and 3 from J, leaving 15 bases between them. CDR1 is LNHDA, CDR2 SQIVND, per germline (reference sequence). This CDR3 spans 15 amino acids.

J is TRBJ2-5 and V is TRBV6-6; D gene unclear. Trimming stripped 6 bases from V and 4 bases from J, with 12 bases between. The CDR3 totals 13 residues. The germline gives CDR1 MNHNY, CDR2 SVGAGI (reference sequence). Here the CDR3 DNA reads TGTGCCAGCAGCTTTAGCAGGAGAGAGACCCAGTACTTC. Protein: CASSFSRRETQYF.

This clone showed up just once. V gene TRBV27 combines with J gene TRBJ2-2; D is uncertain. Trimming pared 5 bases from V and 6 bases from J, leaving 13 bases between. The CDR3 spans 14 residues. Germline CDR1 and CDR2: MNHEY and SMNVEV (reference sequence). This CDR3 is CASSETPGPGELFF. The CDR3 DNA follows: TGTGCCAGCAGTGAAACGCCTGGGCCCGGGGAGCTGTTTTTT.

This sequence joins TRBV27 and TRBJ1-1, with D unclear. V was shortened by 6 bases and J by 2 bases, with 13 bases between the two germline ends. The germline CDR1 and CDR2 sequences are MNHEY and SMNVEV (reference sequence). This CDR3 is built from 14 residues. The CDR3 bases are TGTGCCAGCAGCCCTAGAGTGGGAAACACTGAAGCTTTCTTT. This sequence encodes CASSPRVGNTEAFF.

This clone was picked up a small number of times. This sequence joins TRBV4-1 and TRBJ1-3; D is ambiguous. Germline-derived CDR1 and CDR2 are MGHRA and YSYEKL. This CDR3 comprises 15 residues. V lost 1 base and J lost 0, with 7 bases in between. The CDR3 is CASSQVRSSGNTIYF. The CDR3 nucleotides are TGCGCCAGCAGCCAAGTTAGGAGCTCTGGAAACACCATATATTTT.

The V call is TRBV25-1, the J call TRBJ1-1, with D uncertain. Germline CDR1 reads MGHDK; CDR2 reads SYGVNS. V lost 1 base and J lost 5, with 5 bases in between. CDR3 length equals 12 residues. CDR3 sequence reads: CASSESWTEAFF. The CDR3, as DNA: TGTGCCAGCAGTGAATCTTGGACTGAAGCTTTCTTT.